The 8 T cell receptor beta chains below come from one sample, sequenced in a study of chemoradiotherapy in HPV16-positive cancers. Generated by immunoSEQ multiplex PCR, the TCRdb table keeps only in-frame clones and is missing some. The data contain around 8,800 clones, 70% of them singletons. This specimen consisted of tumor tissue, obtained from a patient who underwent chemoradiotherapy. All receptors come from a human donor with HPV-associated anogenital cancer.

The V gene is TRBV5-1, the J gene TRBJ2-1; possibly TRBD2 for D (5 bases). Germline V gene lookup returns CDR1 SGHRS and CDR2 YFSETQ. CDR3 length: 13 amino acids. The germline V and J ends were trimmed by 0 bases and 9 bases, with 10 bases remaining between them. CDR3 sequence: CASSLASGTEQFF. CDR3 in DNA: TGCGCCAGCAGCTTGGCCTCGGGAACTGAGCAGTTCTTC.

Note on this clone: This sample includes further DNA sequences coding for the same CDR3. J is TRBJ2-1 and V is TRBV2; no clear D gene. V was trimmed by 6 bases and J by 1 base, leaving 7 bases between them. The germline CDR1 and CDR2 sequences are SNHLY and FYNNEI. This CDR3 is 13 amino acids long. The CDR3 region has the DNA TGTGCCAGCAGGACGGTGTCCTACAATGAGCAGTTCTTC. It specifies CASRTVSYNEQFF.

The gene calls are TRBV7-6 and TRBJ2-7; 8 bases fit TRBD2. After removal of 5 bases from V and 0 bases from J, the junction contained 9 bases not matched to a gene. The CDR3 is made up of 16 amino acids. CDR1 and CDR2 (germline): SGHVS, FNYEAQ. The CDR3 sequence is CASSPRRGLGSYEQYF. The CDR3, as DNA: TGTGCCAGCAGCCCTCGACGGGGACTAGGCTCCTACGAGCAGTACTTC.

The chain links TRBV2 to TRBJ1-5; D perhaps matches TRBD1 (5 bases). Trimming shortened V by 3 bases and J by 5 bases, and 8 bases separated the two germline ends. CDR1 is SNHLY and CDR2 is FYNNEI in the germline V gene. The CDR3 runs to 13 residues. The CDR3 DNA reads TGTGCCAGCAGTGACCCAGGGTATCAGCCCCAGCATTTT. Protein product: CASSDPGYQPQHF. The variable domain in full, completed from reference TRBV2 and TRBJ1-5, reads EPEVTQTPSHQVTQMGQEVILRCVPISNHLYFYWYRQILGQKVEFLVSFYNNEISEKSEIFDDQFSVERPDGSNFTLKIRSTKLEDSAMYFCASSDPGYQPQHFGDGTRLSIL.

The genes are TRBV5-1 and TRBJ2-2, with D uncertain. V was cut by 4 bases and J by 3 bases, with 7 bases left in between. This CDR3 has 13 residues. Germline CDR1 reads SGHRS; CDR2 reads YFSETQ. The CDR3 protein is CASSQIDTGELFF. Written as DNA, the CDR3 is TGCGCCAGCAGCCAGATTGACACCGGGGAGCTGTTTTTT.

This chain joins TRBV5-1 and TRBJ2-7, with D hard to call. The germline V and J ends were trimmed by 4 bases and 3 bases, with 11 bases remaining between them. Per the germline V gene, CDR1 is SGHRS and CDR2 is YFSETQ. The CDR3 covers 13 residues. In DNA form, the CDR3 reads TGCGCCAGCAGCAGGGTAGACCGCTACGAGCAGTACTTC. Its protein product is CASSRVDRYEQYF. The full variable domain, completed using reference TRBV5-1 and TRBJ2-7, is KAGVTQTPRYLIKTRGQQVTLSCSPISGHRSVSWYQQTPGQGLQFLFEYFSETQRNKGNFPGRFSGRQFSNSRSEMNVSTLELGDSALYLCASSRVDRYEQYFGPGTRLTVT.

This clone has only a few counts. The DNA for the CDR3 is TGTGCCAGCAGCTGGACAGGGAGGAACTATGGCTACACCTTC. Translated, it gives CASSWTGRNYGYTF. The V gene is TRBV5-4, the J gene TRBJ1-2; 8 nucleotides line up with TRBD1. The CDR3 length is 14 residues. V lost 3 bases and J lost 2; bases outside the gene matches: 3. Per the germline V gene, CDR1 is SGHNT and CDR2 is YYREEE (reference sequence).

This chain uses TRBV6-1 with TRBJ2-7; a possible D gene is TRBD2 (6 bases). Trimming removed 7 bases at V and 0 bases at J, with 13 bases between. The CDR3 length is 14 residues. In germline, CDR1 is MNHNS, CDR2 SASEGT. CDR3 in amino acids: CASKYAGSSYEQYF. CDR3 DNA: TGTGCCAGCAAGTACGCCGGGAGCTCCTACGAGCAGTACTTC.